Listed here is a single TCR beta chain. The sample originates from a study of T cell changes during pregnancy in multiple sclerosis. TCRdb's copy holds only in-frame clones and misses some; the assay was immunoSEQ multiplex PCR. Of approximately 52,000 clones in the sample, around 92% were seen once. This TCR came from a female donor with multiple sclerosis, enrolled in a pregnancy study. Sequences were derived from CD4+ T cells from peripheral blood mononuclear cells, sampled in the third trimester of pregnancy.

Here the CDR3 DNA reads TGTGCCAGCAGTGGGCGGGGTGCGGGAGTCGGTTTCTACGAGCAGTACTTC. Translated: CASSGRGAGVGFYEQYF. The genes are TRBV2 and TRBJ2-7; 7 bases map to TRBD2. There are 17 residues in the CDR3. From germline, CDR1 is SNHLY and CDR2 FYNNEI. J was trimmed by 3 bases and V by 4 bases; bases with no gene match: 15.